Below are 10 T cell receptor beta chains sequenced from a single sample in a study of Graves' ophthalmopathy and Graves' hyperthyroidism. Using RNA transcripts, the TCR beta CDR3 regions were amplified. The first-round RT-PCR employed HTBI primers together with the Qiagen OneStep RT-PCR kit. A multiplex PCR was then performed as the second round. TCRdb reprocessed the multiplex PCR reads via MiXCR and lists one record per CDR3 protein. The profile shows 350,000 to 450,000 distinct CDR3 sequences, 15% to 20% of them singletons. The specimen sequenced was peripheral blood. The receptor set was obtained from a woman aged 18-29 years with Graves' ophthalmopathy.

This clonotype was seen repeatedly, ten times or more. This sequence joins TRBV12-3 or TRBV12-4 and TRBJ2-5, with 7 positions matching TRBD1. Trimming at V came to 5 bases and at J to 5 bases, leaving 8 bases not matched to a gene. The CDR3 loop spans 14 amino acids. DNA of the CDR3: TGTGCCAGCAGTGACAGGGCTTTCGGGGAGACCCAGTACTTC. It yields the protein CASSDRAFGETQYF.

This clonotype was counted at least ten times. The chain uses TRBV28 and TRBJ1-6; D remains ambiguous. V gave up 7 bases and J gave up 8 bases, with 15 bases separating them. The CDR3 spans 14 residues. The germline CDR1 and CDR2 sequences are MDHEN and SYDVKM. The CDR3 spells CASIPSGSYSPLHF. CDR3 nucleotides: TGTGCCAGCATCCCATCGGGGAGTTATTCACCCCTCCACTTT.

This clonotype was recorded at least ten times. The chain recombines TRBV25-1 with TRBJ2-7, with D unclear. The CDR3 runs to 13 residues. V lost 4 bases and J 5 bases, leaving 12 bases between the germline ends. Germline V gene lookup returns CDR1 MGHDK and CDR2 SYGVNS. CDR3: CASSGQVLHEQYF. CDR3 DNA: TGTGCCAGCAGTGGTCAAGTACTCCACGAGCAGTACTTC.

In its sample, this clonotype was seen many times. The genes are TRBV12-3 or TRBV12-4 and TRBJ2-2; tentative D call: TRBD1 (5 bases). Trimming took off 5 bases at V and 0 bases at J, with 7 bases between the two ends. This CDR3 is built from 14 residues. CDR3 amino acids: CASSRQSNTGELFF. The CDR3 DNA reads as TGTGCCAGCAGTCGACAGTCGAACACCGGGGAGCTGTTTTTT.

This clonotype has ten or more counts. The DNA for the CDR3 is TGTGCCAGCAGACCGAGGTTGGATAGCTCCTACGAGCAGTACTTC. Protein sequence: CASRPRLDSSYEQYF. This chain connects TRBV27 to TRBJ2-7; D not certain. The germline V gene encodes CDR1 MNHEY and CDR2 SMNVEV (reference sequence). Trimming left V 6 bases short and J 0 bases short, with 15 bases between. This CDR3 comprises 15 residues.

This clonotype came up many times. The chain employs TRBV12-3 or TRBV12-4 and TRBJ1-5; 7 nucleotides line up with TRBD1. Trimming took 4 bases from V and 6 from J; bases not matched to a gene: 9. The CDR3 runs 15 residues. CDR3 amino acids: CASSSDRVGGQPQHF. The CDR3 bases are TGTGCCAGCAGTTCAGACAGGGTTGGAGGTCAGCCCCAGCATTTT.

At least ten counts were recorded for this clonotype. This sequence joins TRBV3-1 and TRBJ2-7; TRBD1 matches 12 bases. Germline V gene lookup returns CDR1 LGHDT and CDR2 YNNKEL (reference sequence). With V trimmed by 4 bases and J by 4 bases, 5 bases remained unmatched. This CDR3 contains 15 residues. The CDR3 loop reads CASSPRDRGLYEQYF. The CDR3 nucleotides read TGTGCCAGCAGCCCTCGGGACAGGGGGCTATACGAGCAGTACTTC.

This clonotype was counted many times. V and J are TRBV9 and TRBJ2-5, with D perhaps matching TRBD2 (5 bases). Deletions cut 0 bases from V and 9 bases from J, with 15 bases between. Germline V CDR1 and CDR2: SGDLS, YYNGEE. The CDR3 sequence is 14 residues long. The CDR3 coding sequence is TGTGCCAGCAGCGTAGATGACCGGACGCGGGCCCAGTACTTC. It specifies CASSVDDRTRAQYF. Full variable domain (outside the CDR3, taken from reference TRBV9 and TRBJ2-5): DSGVTQTPKHLITATGQRVTLRCSPRSGDLSVYWYQQSLDQGLQFLIQYYNGEERAKGNILERFSAQQFPDLHSELNLSSLELGDSALYFCASSVDDRTRAQYFGPGTRLLVL.

Many counts were recorded for this clonotype. This chain links TRBV6-5 with TRBJ2-7; D uncertain. The CDR3 is 13 amino acids. CDR1 and CDR2 (germline): MNHEY, SVGAGI. V dropped 8 bases and J dropped 2 bases, with 13 bases sitting between them. In DNA form, the CDR3 reads TGTGCCAGCGTTCGGCGTACGCCCTACGAGCAGTACTTC. It encodes CASVRRTPYEQYF.

The table lists this clonotype with many counts. The V and J genes are TRBV5-1 and TRBJ2-4; D possibly corresponds to TRBD2 (6 bases). The germline V gene encodes CDR1 SGHRS and CDR2 YFSETQ. This CDR3 region has 13 residues. V gave up 0 bases and J gave up 8 bases, with 9 bases separating them. In DNA, the CDR3 is TGCGCCAGCAGCTTGGGGGGACTGGACATTCAGTACTTC. Its translation: CASSLGGLDIQYF. The complete variable domain, with remaining parts taken from reference TRBV5-1 and TRBJ2-4, reads KAGVTQTPRYLIKTRGQQVTLSCSPISGHRSVSWYQQTPGQGLQFLFEYFSETQRNKGNFPGRFSGRQFSNSRSEMNVSTLELGDSALYLCASSLGGLDIQYFGAGTRLSVL.